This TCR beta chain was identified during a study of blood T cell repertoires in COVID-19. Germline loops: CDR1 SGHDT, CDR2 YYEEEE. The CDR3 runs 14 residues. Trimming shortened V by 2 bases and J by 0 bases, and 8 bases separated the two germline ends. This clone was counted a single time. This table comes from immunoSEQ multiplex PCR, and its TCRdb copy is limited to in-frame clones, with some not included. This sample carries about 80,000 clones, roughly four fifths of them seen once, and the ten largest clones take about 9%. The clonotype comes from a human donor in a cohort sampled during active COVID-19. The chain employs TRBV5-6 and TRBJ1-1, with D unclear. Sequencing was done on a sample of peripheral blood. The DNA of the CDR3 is TGTGCCAGCAGCTTTCACAGAATGAACACTGAAGCTTTCTTT. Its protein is CASSFHRMNTEAFF.